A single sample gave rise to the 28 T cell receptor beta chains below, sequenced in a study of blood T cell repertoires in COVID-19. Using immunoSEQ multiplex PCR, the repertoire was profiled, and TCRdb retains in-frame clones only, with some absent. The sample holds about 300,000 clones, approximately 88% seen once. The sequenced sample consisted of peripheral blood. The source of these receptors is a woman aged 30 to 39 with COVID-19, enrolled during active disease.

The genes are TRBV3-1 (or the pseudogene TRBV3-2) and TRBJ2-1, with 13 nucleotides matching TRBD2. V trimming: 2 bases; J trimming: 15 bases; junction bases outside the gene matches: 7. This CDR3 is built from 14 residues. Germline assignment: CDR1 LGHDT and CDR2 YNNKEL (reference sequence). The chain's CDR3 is CASSQRGLAGASFF. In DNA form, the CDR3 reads TGTGCCAGCAGCCAACGAGGACTAGCGGGGGCCTCGTTCTTC.

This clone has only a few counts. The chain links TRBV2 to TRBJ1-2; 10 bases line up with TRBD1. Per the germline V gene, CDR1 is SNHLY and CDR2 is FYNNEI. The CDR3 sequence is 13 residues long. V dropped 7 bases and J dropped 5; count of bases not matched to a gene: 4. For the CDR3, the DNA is TGTGCCAGCAAAGGGACAGGGGTTTATGGCTACACCTTC. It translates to CASKGTGVYGYTF.

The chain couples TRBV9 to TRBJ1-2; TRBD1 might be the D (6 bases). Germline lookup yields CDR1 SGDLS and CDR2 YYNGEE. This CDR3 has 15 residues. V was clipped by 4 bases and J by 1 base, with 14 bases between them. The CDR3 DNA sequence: TGTGCCAGCAGCCTGGGGGGGCTTAGTAACTATGGCTACACCTTC. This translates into CASSLGGLSNYGYTF.

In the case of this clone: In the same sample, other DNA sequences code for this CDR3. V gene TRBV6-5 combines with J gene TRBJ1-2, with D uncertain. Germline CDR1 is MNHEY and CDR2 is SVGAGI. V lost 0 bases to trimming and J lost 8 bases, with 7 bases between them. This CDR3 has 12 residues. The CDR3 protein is CASSYSGEGYTF. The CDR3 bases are TGTGCCAGCAGTTACTCGGGAGAAGGCTACACCTTC.

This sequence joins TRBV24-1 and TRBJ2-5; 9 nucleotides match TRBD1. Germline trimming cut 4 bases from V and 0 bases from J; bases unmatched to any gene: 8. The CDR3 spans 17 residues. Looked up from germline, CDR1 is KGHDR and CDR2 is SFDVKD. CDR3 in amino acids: CATSEPPGQGDQETQYF. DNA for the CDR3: TGTGCCACCAGTGAGCCCCCGGGACAGGGTGACCAAGAGACCCAGTACTTC.

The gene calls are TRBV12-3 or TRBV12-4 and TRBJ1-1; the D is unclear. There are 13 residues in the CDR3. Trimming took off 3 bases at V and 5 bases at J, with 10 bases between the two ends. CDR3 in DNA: TGTGCCAGCAGTTTTGGTCTCCAGACTGAAGCTTTCTTT. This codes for CASSFGLQTEAFF.

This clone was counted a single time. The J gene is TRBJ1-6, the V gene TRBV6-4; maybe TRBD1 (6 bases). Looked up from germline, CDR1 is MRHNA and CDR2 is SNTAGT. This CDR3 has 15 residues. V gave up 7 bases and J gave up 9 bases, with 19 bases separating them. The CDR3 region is CASTPTPGDGSPLHF. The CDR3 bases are TGTGCCAGCACGCCCACCCCAGGGGACGGTTCACCCCTCCACTTT.

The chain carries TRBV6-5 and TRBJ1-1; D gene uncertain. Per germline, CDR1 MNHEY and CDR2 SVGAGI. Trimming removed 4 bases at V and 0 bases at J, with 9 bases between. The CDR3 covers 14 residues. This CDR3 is CASSSVGLNTEAFF. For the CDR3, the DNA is TGTGCCAGCAGTTCGGTTGGTTTGAACACTGAAGCTTTCTTT.

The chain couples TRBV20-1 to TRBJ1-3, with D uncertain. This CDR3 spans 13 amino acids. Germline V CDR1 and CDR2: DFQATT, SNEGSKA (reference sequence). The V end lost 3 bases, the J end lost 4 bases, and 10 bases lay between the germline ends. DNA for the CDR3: TGCAGTGCTAGTGGACGGGAGGGAAACACCATATATTTT. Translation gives CSASGREGNTIYF.

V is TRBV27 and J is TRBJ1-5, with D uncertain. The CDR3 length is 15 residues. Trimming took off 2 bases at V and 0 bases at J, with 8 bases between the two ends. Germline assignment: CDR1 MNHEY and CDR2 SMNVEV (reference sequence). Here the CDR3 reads CASSLNNYSNQPQHF. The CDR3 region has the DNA TGTGCCAGCAGTTTAAACAATTATAGCAATCAGCCCCAGCATTTT.

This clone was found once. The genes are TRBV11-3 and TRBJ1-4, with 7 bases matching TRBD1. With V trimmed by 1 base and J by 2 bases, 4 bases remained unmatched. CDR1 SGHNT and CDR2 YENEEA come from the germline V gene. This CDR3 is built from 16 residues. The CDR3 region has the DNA TGTGCCAGCAGCTTAGGGCCAGGGGGGACTAATGAAAAACTGTTTTTT. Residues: CASSLGPGGTNEKLFF.

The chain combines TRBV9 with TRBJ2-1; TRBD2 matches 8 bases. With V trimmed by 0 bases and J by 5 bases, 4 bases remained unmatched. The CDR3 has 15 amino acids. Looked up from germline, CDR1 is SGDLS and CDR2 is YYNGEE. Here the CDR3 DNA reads TGTGCCAGCAGCGTAGCGGCGGGGGGACACAATGAGCAGTTCTTC. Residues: CASSVAAGGHNEQFF.

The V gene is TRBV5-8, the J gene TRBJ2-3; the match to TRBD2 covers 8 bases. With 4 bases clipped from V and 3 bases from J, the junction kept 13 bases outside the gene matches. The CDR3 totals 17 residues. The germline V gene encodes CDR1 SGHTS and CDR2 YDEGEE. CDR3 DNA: TGTGCCAGCAGCCCGGGACTAGGCCAAAGGGGGACAGATACGCAGTATTTT. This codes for CASSPGLGQRGTDTQYF.

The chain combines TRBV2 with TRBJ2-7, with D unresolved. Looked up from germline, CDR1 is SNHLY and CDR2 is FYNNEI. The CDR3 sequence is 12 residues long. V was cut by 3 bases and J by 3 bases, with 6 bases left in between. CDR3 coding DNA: TGTGCCAGCAGTGATTTCTTCTACGAGCAGTACGTC. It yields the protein CASSDFFYEQYV.

CDR3 sequence reads: CASSGGQVFPTDTQYF. CDR3 coding DNA: TGTGCCAGCAGCGGTGGACAGGTTTTCCCCACAGATACGCAGTATTTT. The chain recombines TRBV9 with TRBJ2-3; 7 bases fit TRBD1. V lost 3 bases to trimming and J lost 2 bases; unmatched junction nucleotides: 9. Germline CDR1 reads SGDLS; CDR2 reads YYNGEE. The CDR3 has 16 amino acids.

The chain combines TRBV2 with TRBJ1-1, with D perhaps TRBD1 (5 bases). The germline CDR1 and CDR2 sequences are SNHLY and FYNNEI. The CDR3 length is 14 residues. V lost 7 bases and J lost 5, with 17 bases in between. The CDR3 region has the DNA TGTGCCAGCACTAGGGCCGGGGGACGGACTGAAGCTTTCTTT. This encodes CASTRAGGRTEAFF. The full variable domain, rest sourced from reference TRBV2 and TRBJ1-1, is EPEVTQTPSHQVTQMGQEVILRCVPISNHLYFYWYRQILGQKVEFLVSFYNNEISEKSEIFDDQFSVERPDGSNFTLKIRSTKLEDSAMYFCASTRAGGRTEAFFGQGTRLTVV.

The CDR3 bases are TGTGCCACCGCTATCGGTAATGAAAAACTGTTTTTT. As protein: CATAIGNEKLFF. The V call is TRBV2, the J call TRBJ1-4; D is undetermined. From germline, CDR1 is SNHLY and CDR2 FYNNEI. Trimming cost V 10 bases and J 4 bases, with 10 bases left between them. The CDR3 has 12 amino acids.

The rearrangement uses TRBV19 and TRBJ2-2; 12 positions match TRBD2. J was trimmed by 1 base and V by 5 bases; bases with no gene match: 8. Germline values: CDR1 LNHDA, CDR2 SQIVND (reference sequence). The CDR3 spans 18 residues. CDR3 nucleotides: TGTGCCAGTAGTTGGTCTAGCGGGGGGGCCGGGAACACCGGGGAGCTGTTTTTT. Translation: CASSWSSGGAGNTGELFF.

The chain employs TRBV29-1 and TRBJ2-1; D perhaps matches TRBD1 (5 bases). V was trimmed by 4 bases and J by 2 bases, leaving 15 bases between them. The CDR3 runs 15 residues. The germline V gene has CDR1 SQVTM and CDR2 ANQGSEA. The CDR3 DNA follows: TGCAGCGTTGTCACAGGTCCCTCTCCCTACAATGAGCAGTTCTTC. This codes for CSVVTGPSPYNEQFF.

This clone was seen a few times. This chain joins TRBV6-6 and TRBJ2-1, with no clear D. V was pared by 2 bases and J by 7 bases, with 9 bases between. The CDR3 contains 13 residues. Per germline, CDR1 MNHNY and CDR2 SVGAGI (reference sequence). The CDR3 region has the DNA TGTGCCAGCAGTTACGAGACTCAAAATGAGCAGTTCTTC. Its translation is CASSYETQNEQFF.

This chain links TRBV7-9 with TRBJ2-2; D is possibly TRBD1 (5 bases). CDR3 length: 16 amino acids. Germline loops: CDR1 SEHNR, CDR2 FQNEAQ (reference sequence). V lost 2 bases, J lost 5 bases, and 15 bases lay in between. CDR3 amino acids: CASSLRRTTVTGELFF. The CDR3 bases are TGTGCCAGCAGCTTAAGAAGGACAACCGTTACCGGGGAGCTGTTTTTT.

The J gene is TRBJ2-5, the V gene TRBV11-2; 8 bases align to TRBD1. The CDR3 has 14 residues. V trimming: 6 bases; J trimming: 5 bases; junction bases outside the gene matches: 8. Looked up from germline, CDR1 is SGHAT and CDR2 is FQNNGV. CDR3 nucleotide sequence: TGTGCCAGCAGTGAGGACAGGGCGGGCGAGACCCAGTACTTC. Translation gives CASSEDRAGETQYF.

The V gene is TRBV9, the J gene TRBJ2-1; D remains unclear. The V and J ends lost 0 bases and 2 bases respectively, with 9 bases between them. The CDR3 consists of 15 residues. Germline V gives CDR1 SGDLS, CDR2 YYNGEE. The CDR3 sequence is CASSVDGLAYNEQFF. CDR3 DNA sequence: TGTGCCAGCAGCGTAGACGGCCTAGCCTACAATGAGCAGTTCTTC. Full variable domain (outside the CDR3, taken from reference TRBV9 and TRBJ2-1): DSGVTQTPKHLITATGQRVTLRCSPRSGDLSVYWYQQSLDQGLQFLIQYYNGEERAKGNILERFSAQQFPDLHSELNLSSLELGDSALYFCASSVDGLAYNEQFFGPGTRLTVL.

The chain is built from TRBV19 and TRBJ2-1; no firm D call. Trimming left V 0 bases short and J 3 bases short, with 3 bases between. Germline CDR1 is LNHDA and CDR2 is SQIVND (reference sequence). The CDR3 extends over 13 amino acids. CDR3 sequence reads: CASSIDIYNEQFF. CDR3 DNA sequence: TGTGCCAGTAGTATAGACATCTACAATGAGCAGTTCTTC.

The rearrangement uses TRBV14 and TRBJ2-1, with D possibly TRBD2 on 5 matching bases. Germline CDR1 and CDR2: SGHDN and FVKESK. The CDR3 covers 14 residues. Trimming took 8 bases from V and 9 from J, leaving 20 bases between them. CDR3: CASFDQTRSGEQFF. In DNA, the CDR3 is TGTGCCAGCTTTGACCAGACCAGGAGCGGTGAGCAGTTCTTC.

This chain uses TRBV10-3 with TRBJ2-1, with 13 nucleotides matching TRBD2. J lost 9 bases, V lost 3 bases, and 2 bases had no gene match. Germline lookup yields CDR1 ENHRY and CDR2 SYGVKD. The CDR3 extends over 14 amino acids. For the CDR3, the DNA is TGTGCCATCAGTGACACTAGCGGGGGGGGTGAGCAGTTCTTC. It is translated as CAISDTSGGGEQFF.

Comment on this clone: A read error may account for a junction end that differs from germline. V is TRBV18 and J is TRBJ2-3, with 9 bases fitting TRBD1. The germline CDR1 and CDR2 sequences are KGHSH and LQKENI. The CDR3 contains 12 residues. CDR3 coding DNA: TGTGCCAGCTCACCGCGGGACAGGGACGTGGATTTT. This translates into CASSPRDRDVDF.

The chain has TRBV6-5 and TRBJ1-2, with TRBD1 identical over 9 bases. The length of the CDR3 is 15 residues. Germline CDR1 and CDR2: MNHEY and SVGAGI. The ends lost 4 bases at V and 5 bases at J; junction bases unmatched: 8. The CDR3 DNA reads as TGTGCCAGCAGTTTACAGGGGGCGATGAGTTATGGCTACACCTTC. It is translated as CASSLQGAMSYGYTF.